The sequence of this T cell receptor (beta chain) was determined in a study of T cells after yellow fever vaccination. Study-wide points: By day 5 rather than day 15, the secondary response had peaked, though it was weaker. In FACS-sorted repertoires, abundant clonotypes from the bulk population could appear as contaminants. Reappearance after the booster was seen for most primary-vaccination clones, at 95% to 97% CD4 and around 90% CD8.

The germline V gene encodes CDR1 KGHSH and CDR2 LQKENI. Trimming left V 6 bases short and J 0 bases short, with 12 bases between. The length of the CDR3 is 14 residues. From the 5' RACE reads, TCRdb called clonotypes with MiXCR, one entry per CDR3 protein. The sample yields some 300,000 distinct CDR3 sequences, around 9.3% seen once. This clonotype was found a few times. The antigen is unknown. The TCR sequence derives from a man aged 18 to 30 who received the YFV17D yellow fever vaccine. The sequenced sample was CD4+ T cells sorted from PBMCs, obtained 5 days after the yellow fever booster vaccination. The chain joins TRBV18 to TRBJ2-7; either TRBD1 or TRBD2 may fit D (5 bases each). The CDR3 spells CASSQPGSSYEQYV. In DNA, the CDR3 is TGTGCCAGCTCCCAGCCAGGGAGCTCCTACGAGCAGTACGTC.